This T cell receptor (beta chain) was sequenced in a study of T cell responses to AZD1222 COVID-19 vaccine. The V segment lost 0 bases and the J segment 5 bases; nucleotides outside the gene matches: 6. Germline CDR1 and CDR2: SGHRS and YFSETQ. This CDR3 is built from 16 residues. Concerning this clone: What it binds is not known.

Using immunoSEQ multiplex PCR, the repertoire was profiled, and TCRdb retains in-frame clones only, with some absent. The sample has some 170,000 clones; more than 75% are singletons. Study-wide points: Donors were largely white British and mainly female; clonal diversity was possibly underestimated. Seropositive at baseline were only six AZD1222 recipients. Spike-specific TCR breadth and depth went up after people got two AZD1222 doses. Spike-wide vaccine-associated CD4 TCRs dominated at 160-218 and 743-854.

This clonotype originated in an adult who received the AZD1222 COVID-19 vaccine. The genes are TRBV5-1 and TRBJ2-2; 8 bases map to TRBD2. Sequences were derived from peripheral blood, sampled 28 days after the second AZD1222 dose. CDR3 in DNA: TGCGCCAGCAGCTTGGTTACTCGCGGGGGGACCGGGGAGCTGTTTTTT. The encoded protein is CASSLVTRGGTGELFF.